The present T cell receptor beta chain was sequenced within a study of blood T cells in healthy people across ages. Overall study context: For every two T cells, template switching captured about one barcoded beta molecule.

The germline CDR1 and CDR2 sequences are SQVTM and ANQGSEA. The CDR3 is 12 residues long. V was pared by 7 bases and J by 5 bases, with 4 bases of the junction left unmatched. A second about 7 to 12 cycle PCR used barcoded and J-beta primers. TCRdb reprocessed the 5' RACE reads with MiXCR, giving one entry per CDR3 protein. The table lists 1.8 million or so distinct CDR3 sequences, roughly two fifths of them singletons. The sample consisted of blood. The TCR originated in a human donor in good health. V is TRBV29-1 and J is TRBJ2-1; TRBD1 aligns across 8 bases. Here the CDR3 reads CSGWTGNNEQFF. The CDR3 region has the DNA TGCAGCGGATGGACAGGGAACAATGAGCAGTTCTTC.